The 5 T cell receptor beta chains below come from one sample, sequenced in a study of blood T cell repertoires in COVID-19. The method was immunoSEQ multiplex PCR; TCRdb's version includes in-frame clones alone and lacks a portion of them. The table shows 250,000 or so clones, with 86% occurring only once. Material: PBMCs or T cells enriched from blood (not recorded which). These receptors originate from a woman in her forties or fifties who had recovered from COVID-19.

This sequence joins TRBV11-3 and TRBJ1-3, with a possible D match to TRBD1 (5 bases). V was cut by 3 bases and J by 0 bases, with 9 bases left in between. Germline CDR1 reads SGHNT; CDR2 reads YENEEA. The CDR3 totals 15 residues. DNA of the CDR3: TGTGCCAGCAGCTTGTCCAGGGTCTCTGGAAACACCATATATTTT. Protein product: CASSLSRVSGNTIYF.

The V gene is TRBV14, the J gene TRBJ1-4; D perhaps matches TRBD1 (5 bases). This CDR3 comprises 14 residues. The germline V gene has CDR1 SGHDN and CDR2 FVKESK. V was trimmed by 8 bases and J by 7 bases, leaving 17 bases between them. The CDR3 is CASALGGGIEKLFF. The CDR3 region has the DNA TGTGCCAGCGCTCTCGGGGGTGGAATTGAAAAACTGTTTTTT. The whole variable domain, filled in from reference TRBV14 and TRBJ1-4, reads EAGVTQFPSHSVIEKGQTVTLRCDPISGHDNLYWYRRVMGKEIKFLLHFVKESKQDESGMPNNRFLAERTGGTYSTLKVQPAELEDSGVYFCASALGGGIEKLFFGSGTQLSVL.

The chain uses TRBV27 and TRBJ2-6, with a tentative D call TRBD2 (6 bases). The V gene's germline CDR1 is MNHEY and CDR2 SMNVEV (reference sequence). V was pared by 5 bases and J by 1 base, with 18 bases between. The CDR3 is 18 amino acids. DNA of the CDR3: TGTGCCAGCAGTCCTCGCCCGGGACTCACGTCTGGGGCCAACGTCCTGACTTTC. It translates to CASSPRPGLTSGANVLTF.

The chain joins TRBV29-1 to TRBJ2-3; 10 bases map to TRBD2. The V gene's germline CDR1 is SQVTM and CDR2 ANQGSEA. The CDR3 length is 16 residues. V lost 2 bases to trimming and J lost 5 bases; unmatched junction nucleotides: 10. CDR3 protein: CSVERSGRAGVDTQYF. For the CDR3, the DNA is TGCAGCGTTGAAAGAAGCGGGAGGGCCGGTGTAGATACGCAGTATTTT.

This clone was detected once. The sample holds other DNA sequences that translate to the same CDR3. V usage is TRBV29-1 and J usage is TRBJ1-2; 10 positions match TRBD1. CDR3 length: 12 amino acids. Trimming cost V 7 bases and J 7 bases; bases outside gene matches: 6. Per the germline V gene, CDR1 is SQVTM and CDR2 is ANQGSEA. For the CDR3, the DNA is TGCAGCGCGTTGACAGGGGGCGGTGGCTACACCTTC. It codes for CSALTGGGGYTF.